This TCR beta chain was identified during a study of T cell repertoires in cytomegalovirus infection. Study-wide background: TCR beta signatures that were public indicated CMV infection and matching HLA type.

Study-level findings and limits: The response measured ex vivo was dominated by TCR beta clonotypes (HLA-C-restricted and CMV-specific). Identification of carriers of CMV plus the relevant HLA was performed using cumulative public TCR beta family frequency.

About this clonotype: The antigen remains undetermined.

In TCRdb, the reads were re-called with MiXCR into one record per CDR3 protein. The sample lists hundreds of thousands of distinct CDR3 sequences; 24% were seen once. J was trimmed by 7 bases and V by 2 bases; bases with no gene match: 4. Germline V CDR1 and CDR2: SGHNT, YYREEE (reference sequence). This CDR3 is built from 14 residues. V gene TRBV5-4 combines with J gene TRBJ2-2; TRBD2 matches 8 bases. The sequenced sample consisted of CD8+ T cells from PBMCs. The clonotype comes from a human donor in good health (CMV status not recorded). Some clones in this sample may be carry-over from other donors' samples. The CDR3 nucleotides read TGTGCCAGCAGCTTCGGACTAGCAGGCGGGGAGCTGTTTTTT. This gives the protein CASSFGLAGGELFF. The whole variable domain, remainder taken from reference TRBV5-4 and TRBJ2-2, is ETGVTQSPTHLIKTRGQQVTLRCSSQSGHNTVSWYQQALGQGPQFIFQYYREEENGRGNFPPRFSGLQFPNYSSELNVNALELDDSALYLCASSFGLAGGELFFGEGSRLTVL.